These 20 T cell receptor beta chains were all obtained from the same sample, sequenced in a study of blood T cells in healthy people across ages (dated by TCRdb to the mid-2010s). The library was generated by 5' RACE. Sequencing instrument: Illumina HiSeq 2500. The second PCR ran for about 7 to 11 cycles and used a J-beta primer mix along with a sample-barcoded 5' primer. The public reads were run again by TCRdb, first through fastp at Q25 and then through MiXCR, and only productive beta chains were kept. Entries are consolidated by CDR3 protein sequence, retaining the most common genes and DNA. In this sample the table shows about 800,000 distinct CDR3 sequences, approximately 25% of which occur a single time. Jointly, the top ten make up under 4% of the sample. These data were likewise used in another study, on T cells of mothers and their children.

Sequenced material: blood. All receptors derive from a boy under 18 in good health.

This clonotype was detected many times. The genes are TRBV28 and TRBJ2-6; TRBD2 is a possible D gene (5 bases). The CDR3 loop spans 15 amino acids. The germline V and J ends were trimmed by 7 bases and 0 bases, with 10 bases remaining between them. Germline CDR1 MDHEN, CDR2 SYDVKM. The CDR3 region is CASTNGVSGANVLTF. The CDR3 DNA reads TGTGCCAGCACCAACGGGGTCTCTGGGGCCAACGTCCTGACTTTC. Full variable domain (remainder filled in from reference TRBV28 and TRBJ2-6): DVKVTQSSRYLVKRTGEKVFLECVQDMDHENMFWYRQDPGLGLRLIYFSYDVKMKEKGDIPEGYSVSREKKERFSLILESASTNQTSMYLCASTNGVSGANVLTFGAGSRLTVL.

V gene TRBV2 combines with J gene TRBJ1-4; D may be TRBD1 (5 bases). The CDR3 totals 14 residues. Germline CDR1 reads SNHLY; CDR2 reads FYNNEI. Trimming shortened V by 6 bases and J by 8 bases, and 16 bases separated the two germline ends. CDR3 in amino acids: CASRQTDPIEKLFF. Here the CDR3 DNA reads TGTGCCAGCAGGCAGACAGATCCTATCGAAAAACTGTTTTTT.

The chain couples TRBV12-3 or TRBV12-4 to TRBJ2-3; TRBD2 might be the D (6 bases). Trimming shortened V by 1 base and J by 2 bases, and 13 bases separated the two germline ends. CDR3 length: 16 residues. The CDR3 DNA reads as TGTGCCAGCAGTTTAGTTTCTAGCGCAATCACAGATACGCAGTATTTT. Translated: CASSLVSSAITDTQYF.

V gene TRBV7-9 combines with J gene TRBJ2-2, with 11 nucleotides matching TRBD1. This CDR3 has 17 residues. The V segment lost 5 bases and the J segment 4 bases; nucleotides outside the gene matches: 9. The germline gives CDR1 SEHNR, CDR2 FQNEAQ (reference sequence). DNA of the CDR3: TGTGCCAGCAGCCCAGCCCGGACAGGGGGCGGCACCGGGGAGCTGTTTTTT. Residues: CASSPARTGGGTGELFF.

CDR3 DNA: TGTGCCAGCAGTGAAGGCGGCGGGGGCGCCTCCTACAATGAGCAGTTCTTC. Amino acid sequence: CASSEGGGGASYNEQFF. The chain has TRBV25-1 and TRBJ2-1; TRBD2 might be the D (7 bases). The CDR3 covers 17 residues. The germline V gene encodes CDR1 MGHDK and CDR2 SYGVNS. Trimming cost V 2 bases and J 0 bases, with 14 bases left between them.

This clonotype has just a few counts. V gene TRBV4-3 combines with J gene TRBJ2-3; no clear D. From germline, CDR1 is LGHNA and CDR2 YSLEER. The CDR3 totals 14 residues. V shed 4 bases and J shed 0 bases, with 8 bases lying between them. The CDR3: CASSPLSSTDTQYF. The CDR3 nucleotides read TGCGCCAGCAGCCCTCTTTCTAGCACAGATACGCAGTATTTT.

The J gene is TRBJ2-1, the V gene TRBV4-3; 14 bases line up with TRBD2. CDR3 length: 16 residues. Germline V gene sequence: CDR1 LGHNA, CDR2 YSLEER. The V segment lost 3 bases and the J segment 8 bases; nucleotides outside the gene matches: 6. In DNA form, the CDR3 reads TGCGCCAGCAGCCAGGGGGGACTAGCGGGAGTCGATGAGCAGTTCTTC. It translates to CASSQGGLAGVDEQFF.

This chain connects TRBV12-3 or TRBV12-4 to TRBJ1-2; maybe TRBD1 (6 bases). The CDR3 is 16 amino acids. The V gene lost 4 bases and the J gene lost 6 bases, with 21 bases spanning the gap. DNA for the CDR3: TGTGCCAGCAGTTGGGGGGACGGGGGGCTCGAAAATGGCTACACCTTC. It specifies CASSWGDGGLENGYTF.

The CDR3 is CASSQGAGLADYNEQFF. CDR3 DNA: TGTGCCAGCAGCCAAGGGGCGGGACTAGCGGACTACAATGAGCAGTTCTTC. The rearrangement uses TRBV14 and TRBJ2-1, with TRBD2 identical over 11 bases. This CDR3 comprises 17 residues. Germline V gene sequence: CDR1 SGHDN, CDR2 FVKESK. Unmatched junction bases numbered 5, after V lost 1 base and J lost 3 bases.

A remark on this clonotype: This sequence may be a read error, since a much larger clone differs from it by one base. The rearrangement joins TRBV4-3 to TRBJ2-7; no clear D gene. The CDR3 length is 13 residues. CDR1 is LGHNA and CDR2 is YSLEER in the germline V gene. The CDR3 loop reads CASSQDGVAEQHF. CDR3 coding DNA: TGCGCCAGCAGCCAAGATGGGGTAGCCGAGCAGCACTTC.

The DNA of the CDR3 is TGTGCCATCCGCTCTGGGGGGAGCACAGATACGCAGTATTTT. It translates to CAIRSGGSTDTQYF. The chain carries TRBV10-3 and TRBJ2-3, with D maybe TRBD2 (6 bases). V was pared by 8 bases and J by 0 bases, with 12 bases between. The CDR3 consists of 14 residues. Germline V CDR1 and CDR2: ENHRY, SYGVKD.

The chain has TRBV28 and TRBJ2-7, with 14 bases aligning to TRBD2. Germline V gene lookup returns CDR1 MDHEN and CDR2 SYDVKM. J lost 7 bases, V lost 8 bases, and 22 bases had no gene match. The CDR3 is 19 residues long. CDR3 sequence: CASGFRGTRTSGGLREQYF. CDR3 in DNA: TGTGCCAGCGGGTTCAGGGGGACCCGGACTAGCGGGGGGTTGAGGGAGCAGTACTTC.

The J gene is TRBJ2-5, the V gene TRBV7-9, with D unclear. The CDR3 sequence is 15 residues long. Germline CDR1 is SEHNR and CDR2 is FQNEAQ (reference sequence). Between the trimmed V and J ends, which lost 0 bases and 3 bases, there was a span of 11 bases. This chain's CDR3 is CASSLAQLLKETQYF. The DNA of the CDR3 is TGTGCCAGCAGCTTAGCCCAACTTTTAAAAGAGACCCAGTACTTC.

The chain employs TRBV20-1 and TRBJ1-5; TRBD1 agrees at 8 bases. Germline V gene data show CDR1 as DFQATT and CDR2 as SNEGSKA (reference sequence). The CDR3 extends over 15 amino acids. V gave up 2 bases and J gave up 5 bases; unmatched junction bases: 8. The CDR3 sequence is CSARLKTGVHQPQHF. For the CDR3, the DNA is TGCAGTGCTAGACTAAAGACAGGGGTTCATCAGCCCCAGCATTTT.

The table lists this clonotype with a few counts. The V and J genes are TRBV5-1 and TRBJ2-5, with 7 bases aligning to TRBD1. Germline V gene sequence: CDR1 SGHRS, CDR2 YFSETQ. The CDR3 sequence is 14 residues long. V was clipped by 4 bases and J by 5 bases; unmatched bases: 8. The CDR3 sequence: CASSNYRGGETQYF. The CDR3 nucleotides read TGCGCCAGCAGCAATTACAGGGGTGGCGAGACCCAGTACTTC. The complete variable domain, with remaining parts taken from reference TRBV5-1 and TRBJ2-5, reads KAGVTQTPRYLIKTRGQQVTLSCSPISGHRSVSWYQQTPGQGLQFLFEYFSETQRNKGNFPGRFSGRQFSNSRSEMNVSTLELGDSALYLCASSNYRGGETQYFGPGTRLLVL.

This clonotype was counted between two and nine times. V is TRBV29-1 and J is TRBJ2-3; possibly TRBD2 for D (5 bases). The CDR3 consists of 13 residues. V was shortened by 5 bases and J by 2 bases, with 11 bases between the two germline ends. Germline V gene lookup returns CDR1 SQVTM and CDR2 ANQGSEA. This CDR3 reads CSVRGIITDTQYF. CDR3 DNA sequence: TGCAGCGTTAGAGGGATAATCACAGATACGCAGTATTTT.

This clonotype has only a few counts. V and J are TRBV4-3 and TRBJ2-1; 11 bases map to TRBD2. The CDR3 contains 17 residues. V shed 4 bases and J 2 bases; nucleotides not matched to a gene: 7. Germline V CDR1 and CDR2: LGHNA, YSLEER. CDR3 DNA: TGCGCCAGCAGCCCCCGCTTGGGACTAGCGGCCTACAATGAGCAGTTCTTC. Amino acid sequence: CASSPRLGLAAYNEQFF.

This clonotype was seen repeatedly, ten times or more. This sequence joins TRBV7-9 and TRBJ2-3; no reliable D call. The CDR3 loop spans 13 amino acids. The V and J ends lost 5 bases and 6 bases respectively, with 12 bases between them. Germline CDR1 and CDR2: SEHNR and FQNEAQ (reference sequence). CDR3 bases: TGTGCCAGCAGCCCTGATAATACGGATACGCAGTATTTT. It is translated as CASSPDNTDTQYF. The variable domain in full, completed from reference TRBV7-9 and TRBJ2-3, reads DTGVSQNPRHKITKRGQNVTFRCDPISEHNRLYWYRQTLGQGPEFLTYFQNEAQLEKSRLLSDRFSAERPKGSFSTLEIQRTEQGDSAMYLCASSPDNTDTQYFGPGTRLTVL.

The chain employs TRBV7-2 and TRBJ2-5; 8 bases map to TRBD2. With 5 bases clipped from V and 4 bases from J, the junction kept 12 bases outside the gene matches. CDR1 is SGHTA, CDR2 FQGNSA, per germline. CDR3 length equals 16 residues. The CDR3 spells CASSPGLIGGAETQYF. The DNA for the CDR3 is TGTGCCAGCAGCCCAGGACTAATCGGGGGGGCAGAGACCCAGTACTTC.

The chain employs TRBV7-3 and TRBJ1-2; no firm D call. The CDR3 has 14 residues. The germline V gene encodes CDR1 SGHTA and CDR2 FQGTGA. The V end lost 5 bases, the J end lost 8 bases, and 18 bases lay between the germline ends. The CDR3 region is CASSEEGGKRGYTF. CDR3 DNA sequence: TGTGCCAGCAGCGAGGAGGGAGGGAAAAGAGGCTACACCTTC.